This T cell receptor (beta chain) stems from a study of blood T cell repertoires in COVID-19 (dated by TCRdb to the early 2020s). As for the study more broadly: Collaborator samples came from the United States, Italy and Spain and covered acute and convalescent phases of COVID-19. The material from the prospective study consisted of cDNA or gDNA derived from T cells, B-cell-depleted T cells, or PBMCs. The dataset comprised deeply sampled blood TCRbeta repertoires from subjects exposed to, actively infected with, or recovered from COVID-19. A freely available public database, intended as a resource for researchers studying the immune response to SARS-CoV-2, is where the repertoires were released. Samples came from the ongoing ImmuneRACE study (first 160 participants) plus 1,254 subjects from 6 global collaborators. A de-identified subject ID, COVID-19 status, age in years and sex were almost always included in the sample metadata. Where available, HLA class I and class II types were obtained from metadata supplied by the sample provider rather than from assay-based typing. Study-level results and caveats: The quantity of clinical and demographic metadata differed by source and by participant and was supplied without curation.

Concerning this clone itself: There is no known antigen for this receptor. The sample holds no much larger clone one base away, and base qualities are not on file.

Participants in the prospective study were aged roughly 18 to 100 years, lived in about two dozen United States geographic areas, and enrolled through a virtual design. In the prospective study, participants were assigned to cohorts based on the clinical history participants reported in a screening survey and a study questionnaire. Recovered participants in ImmuneRACE Cohort 3 were defined by two consecutive negative NP/OP PCR tests, clearance by a healthcare professional, or resolution of symptoms. In the prospective study, mobile phlebotomists collected whole blood, serum and a nasopharyngeal or oropharyngeal swab from each participant. Additional blood draws and questionnaires over a roughly two-month period could optionally be provided by prospective study participants. Blood samples from the prospective study were shipped frozen or at room temperature prior to DNA extraction. CDR1 and CDR2 (SGHRS, YFSETQ) derive from the germline V gene. V trim: 1 base; J trim: 4 bases; unmatched bases: 6. The CDR3, from cysteine to phenylalanine, totals 15 residues. The sequence is cut down to CDR3 DNA, 45 bases in frame from base 1.

The immunoSEQ Assay, a bias-controlled multiplex PCR, was used to amplify TCRbeta CDR3 regions from genomic DNA. The original methods were these. The number of nucleated cells in each sample was estimated by amplification of reference gene primers within the assay. Sequence reads were collapsed and filtered to measure the absolute abundance of every unique TCRbeta CDR3 rearrangement. For each sample, productive Simpson clonality was calculated as the square root of Simpson's diversity index across productive rearrangements. Drawn from immuneACCESS, this table holds only the in-frame rearrangements with V and J called that TCRdb kept. Clones are partly lost; checked studies trace under half to an unresolved V gene and leave the rest unexplained. The DNA was the basis for D and trimming; V, J and clone size are from that table. The table for this sample lists some 200,000 clones; more than 70% of them were counted only once. The ten largest make up over 7% of the sample.

The source material was PBMCs or T cells enriched from blood (not recorded which). This chain joins TRBV5-1 to TRBJ2-7; 9 bases in between match TRBD1. The source of this sequence is a woman in her late teens or twenties who had recovered from COVID-19. Here is the DNA: TGCGCCAGCAGCTTGTTACAGGGGGCTGATTACGAGCAGTACTTC. This encodes CASSLLQGADYEQYF.